This TCR beta chain derives from a study of cytomegalovirus exposure and HLA in healthy donors. The PCR contained 60 Vbeta and 13 Jbeta primers. TCRdb keeps only in-frame clones here, not all; method: immunoSEQ multiplex PCR. This sample has some 160,000 clones, with roughly 83% found just once. Sequencing was performed on PBMCs. The TCR sequence derives from a woman aged 18-29 years in good health and CMV-seronegative.

The CDR3 bases are TGTGCCAGCAGCAAGGGACTAGCGGGGGTTACCGGGGAGCTGTTTTTT. This encodes CASSKGLAGVTGELFF. V gene TRBV7-8 combines with J gene TRBJ2-2; TRBD2 matches at 14 bases. The V gene end was trimmed by 5 bases and the J gene end by 5 bases; junction bases not matched to a gene: 4. Germline CDR1 and CDR2: SGHVS and FQNEAQ. The CDR3 spans 16 residues.